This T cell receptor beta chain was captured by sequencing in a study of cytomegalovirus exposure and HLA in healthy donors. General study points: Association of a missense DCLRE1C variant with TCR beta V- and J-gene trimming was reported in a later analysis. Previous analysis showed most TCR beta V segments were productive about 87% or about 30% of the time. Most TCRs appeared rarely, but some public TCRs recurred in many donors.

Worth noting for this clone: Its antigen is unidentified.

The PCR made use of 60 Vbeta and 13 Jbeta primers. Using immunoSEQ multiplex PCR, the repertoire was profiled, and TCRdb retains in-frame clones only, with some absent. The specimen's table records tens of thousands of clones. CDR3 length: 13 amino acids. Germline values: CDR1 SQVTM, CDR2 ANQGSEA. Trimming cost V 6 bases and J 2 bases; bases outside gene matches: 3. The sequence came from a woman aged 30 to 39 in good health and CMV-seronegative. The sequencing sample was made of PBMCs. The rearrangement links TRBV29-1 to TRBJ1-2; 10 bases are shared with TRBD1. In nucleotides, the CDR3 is TGCAGCGTGATGACAGGGGGCAACTATGGCTACACCTTC. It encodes CSVMTGGNYGYTF.